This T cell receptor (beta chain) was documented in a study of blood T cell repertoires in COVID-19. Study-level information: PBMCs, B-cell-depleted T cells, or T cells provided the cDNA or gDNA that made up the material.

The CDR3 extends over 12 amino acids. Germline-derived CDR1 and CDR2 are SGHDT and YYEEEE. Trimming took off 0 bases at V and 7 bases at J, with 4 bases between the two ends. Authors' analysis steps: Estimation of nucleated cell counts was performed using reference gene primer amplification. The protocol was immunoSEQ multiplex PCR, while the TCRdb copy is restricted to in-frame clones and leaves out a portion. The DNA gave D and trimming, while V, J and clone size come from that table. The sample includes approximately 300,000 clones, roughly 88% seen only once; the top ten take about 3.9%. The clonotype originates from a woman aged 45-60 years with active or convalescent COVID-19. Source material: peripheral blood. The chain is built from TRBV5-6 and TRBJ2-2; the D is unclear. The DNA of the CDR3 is TGTGCCAGCAGCTTGGGAGTCGGGGAGCTGTTTTTT. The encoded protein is CASSLGVGELFF. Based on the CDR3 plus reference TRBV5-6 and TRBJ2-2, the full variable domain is DAGVTQSPTHLIKTRGQQVTLRCSPKSGHDTVSWYQQALGQGPQFIFQYYEEEERQRGNFPDRFSGHQFPNYSSELNVNALLLGDSALYLCASSLGVGELFFGEGSRLTVL.